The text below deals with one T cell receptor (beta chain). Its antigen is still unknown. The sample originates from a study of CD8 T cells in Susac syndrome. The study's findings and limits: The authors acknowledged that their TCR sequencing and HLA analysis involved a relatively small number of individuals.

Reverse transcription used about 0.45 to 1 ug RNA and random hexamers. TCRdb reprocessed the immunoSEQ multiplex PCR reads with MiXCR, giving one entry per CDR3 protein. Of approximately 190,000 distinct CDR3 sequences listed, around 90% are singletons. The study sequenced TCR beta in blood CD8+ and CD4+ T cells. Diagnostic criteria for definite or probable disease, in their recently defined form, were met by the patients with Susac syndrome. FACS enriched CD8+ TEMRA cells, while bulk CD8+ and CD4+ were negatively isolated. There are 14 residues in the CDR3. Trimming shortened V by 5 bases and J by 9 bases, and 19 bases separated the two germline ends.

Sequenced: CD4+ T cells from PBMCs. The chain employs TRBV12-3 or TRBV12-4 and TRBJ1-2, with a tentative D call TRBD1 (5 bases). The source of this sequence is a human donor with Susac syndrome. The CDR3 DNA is TGTGCCAGCAGTCCCGGGGCGGGGAGATTAAGCTACACCTTC. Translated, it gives CASSPGAGRLSYTF.